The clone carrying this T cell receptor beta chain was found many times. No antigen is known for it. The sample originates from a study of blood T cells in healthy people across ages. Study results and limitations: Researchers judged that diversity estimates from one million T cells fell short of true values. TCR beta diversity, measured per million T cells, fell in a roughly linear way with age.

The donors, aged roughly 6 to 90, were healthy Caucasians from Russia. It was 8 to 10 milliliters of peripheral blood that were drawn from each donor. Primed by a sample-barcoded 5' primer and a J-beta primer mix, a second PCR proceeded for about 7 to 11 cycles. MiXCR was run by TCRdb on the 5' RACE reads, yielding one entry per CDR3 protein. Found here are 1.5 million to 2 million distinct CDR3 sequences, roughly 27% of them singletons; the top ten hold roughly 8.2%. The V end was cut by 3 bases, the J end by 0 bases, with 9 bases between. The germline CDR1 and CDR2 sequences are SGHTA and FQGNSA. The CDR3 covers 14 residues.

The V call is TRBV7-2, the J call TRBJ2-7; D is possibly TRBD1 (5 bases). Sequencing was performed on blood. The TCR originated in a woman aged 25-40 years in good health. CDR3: CASSLGRASYEQYF. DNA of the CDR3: TGTGCCAGCAGCTTGGGCAGGGCCTCCTACGAGCAGTACTTC. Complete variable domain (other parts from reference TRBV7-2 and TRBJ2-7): GAGVSQSPSNKVTEKGKDVELRCDPISGHTALYWYRQSLGQGLEFLIYFQGNSAPDKSGLPSDRFSAERTGGSVSTLTIQRTQQEDSAVYLCASSLGRASYEQYFGPGTRLTVT.